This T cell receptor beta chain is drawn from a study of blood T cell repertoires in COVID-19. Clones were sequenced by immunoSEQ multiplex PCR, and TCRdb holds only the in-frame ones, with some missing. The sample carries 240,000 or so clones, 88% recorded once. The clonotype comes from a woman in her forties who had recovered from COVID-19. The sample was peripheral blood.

The CDR3 nucleotides are TGCGCCAGCAGCTTGGGACACTCAACTAATGAAAAACTGTTTTTT. Amino acids: CASSLGHSTNEKLFF. The chain uses TRBV5-1 and TRBJ1-4; the D is unclear. Germline loops: CDR1 SGHRS, CDR2 YFSETQ. This CDR3 is built from 15 residues. With 0 bases removed from V and 0 bases from J, the gap between germline ends came to 6 bases.